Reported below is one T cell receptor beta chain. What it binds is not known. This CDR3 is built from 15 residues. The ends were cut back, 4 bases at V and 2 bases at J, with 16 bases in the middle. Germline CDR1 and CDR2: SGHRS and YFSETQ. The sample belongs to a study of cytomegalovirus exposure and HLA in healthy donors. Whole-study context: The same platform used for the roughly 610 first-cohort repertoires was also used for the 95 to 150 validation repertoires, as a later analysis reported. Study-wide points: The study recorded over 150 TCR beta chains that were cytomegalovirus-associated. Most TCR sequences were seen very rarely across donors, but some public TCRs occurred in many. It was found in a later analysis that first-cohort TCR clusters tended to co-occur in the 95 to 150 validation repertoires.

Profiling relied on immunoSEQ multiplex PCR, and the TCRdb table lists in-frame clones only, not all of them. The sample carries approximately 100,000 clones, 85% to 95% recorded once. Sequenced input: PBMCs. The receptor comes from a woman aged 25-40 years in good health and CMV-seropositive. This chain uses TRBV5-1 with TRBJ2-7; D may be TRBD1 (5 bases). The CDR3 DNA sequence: TGCGCCAGCAGCCTGACGACAGCTCCAGCCTACGAGCAGTACTTC. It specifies CASSLTTAPAYEQYF.